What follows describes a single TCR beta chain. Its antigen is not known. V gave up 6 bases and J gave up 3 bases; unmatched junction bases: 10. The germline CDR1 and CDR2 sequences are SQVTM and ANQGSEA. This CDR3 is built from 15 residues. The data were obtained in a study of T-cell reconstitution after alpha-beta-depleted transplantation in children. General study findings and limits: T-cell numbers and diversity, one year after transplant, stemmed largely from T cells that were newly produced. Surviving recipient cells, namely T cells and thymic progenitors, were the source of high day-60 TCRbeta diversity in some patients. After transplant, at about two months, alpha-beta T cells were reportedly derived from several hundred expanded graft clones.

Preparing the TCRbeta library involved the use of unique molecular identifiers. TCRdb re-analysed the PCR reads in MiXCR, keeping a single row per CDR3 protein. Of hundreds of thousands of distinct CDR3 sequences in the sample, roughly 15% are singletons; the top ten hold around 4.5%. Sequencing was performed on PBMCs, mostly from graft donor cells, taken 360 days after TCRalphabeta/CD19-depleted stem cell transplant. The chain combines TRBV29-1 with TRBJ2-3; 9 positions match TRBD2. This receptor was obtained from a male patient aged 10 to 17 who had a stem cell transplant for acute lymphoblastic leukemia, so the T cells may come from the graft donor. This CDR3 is CSVYPGLAVTDTQYF. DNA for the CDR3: TGCAGCGTGTATCCGGGACTAGCCGTTACAGATACGCAGTATTTT.